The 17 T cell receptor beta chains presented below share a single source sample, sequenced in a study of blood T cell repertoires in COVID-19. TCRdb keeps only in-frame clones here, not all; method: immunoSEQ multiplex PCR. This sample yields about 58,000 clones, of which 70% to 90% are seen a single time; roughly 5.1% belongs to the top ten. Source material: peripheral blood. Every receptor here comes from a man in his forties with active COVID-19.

Written as DNA, the CDR3 is TGTGCCAGCAGCGCAGTTACCGGGGAGCTGTTTTTT. It codes for CASSAVTGELFF. This sequence joins TRBV9 and TRBJ2-2; D remains unclear. CDR1 is SGDLS, CDR2 YYNGEE, per germline. This CDR3 region has 12 residues. V lost 3 bases and J lost 5, with 5 bases in between. The variable domain in full, with the rest retrieved from reference TRBV9 and TRBJ2-2, is DSGVTQTPKHLITATGQRVTLRCSPRSGDLSVYWYQQSLDQGLQFLIQYYNGEERAKGNILERFSAQQFPDLHSELNLSSLELGDSALYFCASSAVTGELFFGEGSRLTVL.

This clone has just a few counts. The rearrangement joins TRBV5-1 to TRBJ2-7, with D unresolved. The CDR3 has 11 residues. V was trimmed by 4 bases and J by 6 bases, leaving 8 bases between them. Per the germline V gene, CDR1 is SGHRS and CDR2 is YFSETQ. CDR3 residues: CASSPGTEQYF. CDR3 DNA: TGCGCCAGCAGCCCTGGCACCGAGCAGTACTTC. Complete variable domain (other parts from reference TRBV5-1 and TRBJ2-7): KAGVTQTPRYLIKTRGQQVTLSCSPISGHRSVSWYQQTPGQGLQFLFEYFSETQRNKGNFPGRFSGRQFSNSRSEMNVSTLELGDSALYLCASSPGTEQYFGPGTRLTVT.

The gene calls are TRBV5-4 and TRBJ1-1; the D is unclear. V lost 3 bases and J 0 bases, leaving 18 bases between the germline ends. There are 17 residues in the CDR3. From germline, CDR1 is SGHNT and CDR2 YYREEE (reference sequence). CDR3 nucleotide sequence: TGTGCCAGCAGCTCACCGCGGGAAAGCCTTATGAACACTGAAGCTTTCTTT. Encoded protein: CASSSPRESLMNTEAFF. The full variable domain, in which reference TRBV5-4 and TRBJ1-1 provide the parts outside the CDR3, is ETGVTQSPTHLIKTRGQQVTLRCSSQSGHNTVSWYQQALGQGPQFIFQYYREEENGRGNFPPRFSGLQFPNYSSELNVNALELDDSALYLCASSSPRESLMNTEAFFGQGTRLTVV.

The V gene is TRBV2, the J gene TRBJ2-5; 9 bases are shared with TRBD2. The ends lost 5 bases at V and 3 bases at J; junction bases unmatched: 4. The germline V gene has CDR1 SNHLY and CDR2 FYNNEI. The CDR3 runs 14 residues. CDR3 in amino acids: CASSPRLAEETQYF. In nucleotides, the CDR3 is TGTGCCAGCAGTCCAAGACTAGCGGAAGAGACCCAGTACTTC.

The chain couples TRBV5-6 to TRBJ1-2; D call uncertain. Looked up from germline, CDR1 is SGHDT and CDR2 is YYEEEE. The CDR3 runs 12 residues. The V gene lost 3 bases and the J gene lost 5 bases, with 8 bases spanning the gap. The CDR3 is CASSSGEYGYTF. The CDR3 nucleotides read TGTGCCAGCAGCTCGGGAGAATATGGCTACACCTTC.

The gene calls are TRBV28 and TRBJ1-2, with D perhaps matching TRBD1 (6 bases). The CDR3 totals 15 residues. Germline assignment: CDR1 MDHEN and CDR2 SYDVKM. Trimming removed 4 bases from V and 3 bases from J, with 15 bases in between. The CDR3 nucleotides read TGTGCCAGCAGTTCGGGGGGGGCAATATACTATGGCTACACCTTC. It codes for CASSSGGAIYYGYTF.

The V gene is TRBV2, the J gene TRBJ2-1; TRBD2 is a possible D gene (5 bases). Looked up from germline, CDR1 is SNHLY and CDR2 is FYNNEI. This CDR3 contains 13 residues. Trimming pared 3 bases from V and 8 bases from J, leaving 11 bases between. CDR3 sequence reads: CASSESGFDEQFF. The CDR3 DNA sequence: TGTGCCAGCAGTGAGAGCGGTTTCGATGAGCAGTTCTTC.

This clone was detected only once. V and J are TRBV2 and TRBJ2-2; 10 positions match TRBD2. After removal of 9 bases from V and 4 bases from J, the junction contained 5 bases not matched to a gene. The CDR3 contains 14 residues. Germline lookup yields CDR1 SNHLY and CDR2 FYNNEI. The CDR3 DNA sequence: TGTGCCAGTAGCGGGAGGCGGTCCACCGGGGAGCTGTTTTTT. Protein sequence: CASSGRRSTGELFF.

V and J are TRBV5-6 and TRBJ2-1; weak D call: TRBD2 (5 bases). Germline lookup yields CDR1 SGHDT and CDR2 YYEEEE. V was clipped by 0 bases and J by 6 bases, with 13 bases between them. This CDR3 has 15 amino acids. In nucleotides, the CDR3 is TGTGCCAGCAGCTTGGGGGCTAGCATTAGCAATGAGCAGTTCTTC. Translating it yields CASSLGASISNEQFF.

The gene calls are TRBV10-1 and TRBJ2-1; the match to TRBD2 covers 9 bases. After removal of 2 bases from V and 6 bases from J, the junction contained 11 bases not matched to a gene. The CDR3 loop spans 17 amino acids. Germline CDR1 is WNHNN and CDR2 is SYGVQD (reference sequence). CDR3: CASSEVSRAGGTNEQFF. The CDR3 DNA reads TGCGCCAGCAGTGAGGTATCACGGGCGGGAGGGACCAATGAGCAGTTCTTC.

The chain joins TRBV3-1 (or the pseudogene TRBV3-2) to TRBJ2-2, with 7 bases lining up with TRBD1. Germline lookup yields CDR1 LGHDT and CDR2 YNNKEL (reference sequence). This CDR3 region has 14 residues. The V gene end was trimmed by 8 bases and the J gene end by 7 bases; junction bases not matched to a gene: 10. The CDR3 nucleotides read TGTGCCAGCGGGTTCACAGGGGTTAGCGGGGAGCTGTTTTTT. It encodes CASGFTGVSGELFF.

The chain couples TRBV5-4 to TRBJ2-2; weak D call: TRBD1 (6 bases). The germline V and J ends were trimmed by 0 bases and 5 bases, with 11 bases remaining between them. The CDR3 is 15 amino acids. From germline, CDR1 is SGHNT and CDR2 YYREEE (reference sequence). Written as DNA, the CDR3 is TGTGCCAGCAGCTTGGCGCTAGGGGGTACCGGGGAGCTGTTTTTT. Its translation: CASSLALGGTGELFF.

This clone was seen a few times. The chain's CDR3 is CASRRGRGRGANSPLHF. The CDR3 nucleotides read TGTGCCAGCAGAAGGGGCCGTGGCCGTGGGGCTAATTCACCCCTCCACTTT. The genes are TRBV6-9 and TRBJ1-6; tentatively, D is TRBD1 (5 bases). Germline CDR1 reads MNHGY; CDR2 reads SVAAGI. Trimming shortened V by 6 bases and J by 6 bases, and 21 bases separated the two germline ends. The CDR3 extends over 17 amino acids.

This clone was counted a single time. CDR3 DNA: TGCGCCAGCAGCCTCGACACCAACTATGGCTACACCTTC. Residues: CASSLDTNYGYTF. The V call is TRBV5-1, the J call TRBJ1-2; D remains ambiguous. V lost 4 bases to trimming and J lost 2 bases, with 9 bases between them. Germline CDR1 SGHRS, CDR2 YFSETQ. CDR3 length: 13 residues. Supplemented by reference TRBV5-1 and TRBJ1-2, the full variable domain reads KAGVTQTPRYLIKTRGQQVTLSCSPISGHRSVSWYQQTPGQGLQFLFEYFSETQRNKGNFPGRFSGRQFSNSRSEMNVSTLELGDSALYLCASSLDTNYGYTFGSGTRLTVV.

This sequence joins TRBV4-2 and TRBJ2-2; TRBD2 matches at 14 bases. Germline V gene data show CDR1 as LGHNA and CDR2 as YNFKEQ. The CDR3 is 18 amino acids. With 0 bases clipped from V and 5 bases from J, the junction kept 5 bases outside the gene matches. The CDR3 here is CASSQDRGLAGGTGELFF. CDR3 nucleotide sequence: TGTGCCAGCAGCCAAGATAGAGGACTAGCGGGAGGAACCGGGGAGCTGTTTTTT.

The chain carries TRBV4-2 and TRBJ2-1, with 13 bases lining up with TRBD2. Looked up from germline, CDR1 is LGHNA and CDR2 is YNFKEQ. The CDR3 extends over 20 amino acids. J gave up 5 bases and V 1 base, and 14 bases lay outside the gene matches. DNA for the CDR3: TGTGCCAGCAGCCAAGCGGCAGGACTAGCGGGAGTAACGAGCGACAATGAGCAGTTCTTC. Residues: CASSQAAGLAGVTSDNEQFF.

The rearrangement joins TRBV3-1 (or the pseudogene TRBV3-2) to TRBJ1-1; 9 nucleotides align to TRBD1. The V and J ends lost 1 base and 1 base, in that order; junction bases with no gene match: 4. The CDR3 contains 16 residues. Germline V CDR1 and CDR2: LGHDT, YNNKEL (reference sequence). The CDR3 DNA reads TGTGCCAGCAGCCAAGGCCTGGGACAGGGGAACACTGAAGCTTTCTTT. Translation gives CASSQGLGQGNTEAFF.